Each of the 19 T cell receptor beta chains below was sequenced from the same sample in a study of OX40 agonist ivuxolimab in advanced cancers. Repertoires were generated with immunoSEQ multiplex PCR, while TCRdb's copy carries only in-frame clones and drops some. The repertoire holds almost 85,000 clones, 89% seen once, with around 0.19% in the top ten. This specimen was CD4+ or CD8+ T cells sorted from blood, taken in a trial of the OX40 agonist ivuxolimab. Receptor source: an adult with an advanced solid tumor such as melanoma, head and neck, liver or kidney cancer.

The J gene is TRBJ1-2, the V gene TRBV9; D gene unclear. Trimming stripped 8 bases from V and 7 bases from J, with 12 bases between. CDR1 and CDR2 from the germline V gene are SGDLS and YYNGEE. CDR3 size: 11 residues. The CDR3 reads CARVLRTGYTF. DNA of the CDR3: TGTGCCAGGGTACTACGAACTGGCTACACCTTC.

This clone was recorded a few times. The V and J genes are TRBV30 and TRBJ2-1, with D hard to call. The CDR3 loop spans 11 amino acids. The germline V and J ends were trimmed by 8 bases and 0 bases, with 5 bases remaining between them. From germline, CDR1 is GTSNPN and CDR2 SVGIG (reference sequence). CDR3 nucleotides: TGTGCCGGAAGCTCCTACAATGAGCAGTTCTTC. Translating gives CAGSSYNEQFF. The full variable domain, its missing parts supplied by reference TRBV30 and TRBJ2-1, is SQTIHQWPATLVQPVGSPLSLECTVEGTSNPNLYWYRQAAGRGLQLLFYSVGIGQISSEVPQNLSASRPQDRQFILSSKKLLLSDSGFYLCAGSSYNEQFFGPGTRLTVL.

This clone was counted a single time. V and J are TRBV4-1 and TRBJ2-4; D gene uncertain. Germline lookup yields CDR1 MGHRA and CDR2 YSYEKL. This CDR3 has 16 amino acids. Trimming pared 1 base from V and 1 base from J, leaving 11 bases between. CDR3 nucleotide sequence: TGCGCCAGCAGCCAAGTGGGCCAAAGGGCCAAAAACATTCAGTACTTC. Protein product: CASSQVGQRAKNIQYF.

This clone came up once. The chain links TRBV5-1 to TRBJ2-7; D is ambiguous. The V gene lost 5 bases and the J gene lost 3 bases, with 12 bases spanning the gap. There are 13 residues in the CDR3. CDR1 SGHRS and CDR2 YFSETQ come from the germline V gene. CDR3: CASRIGQNYEQYF. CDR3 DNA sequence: TGCGCCAGCAGGATCGGGCAGAACTACGAGCAGTACTTC.

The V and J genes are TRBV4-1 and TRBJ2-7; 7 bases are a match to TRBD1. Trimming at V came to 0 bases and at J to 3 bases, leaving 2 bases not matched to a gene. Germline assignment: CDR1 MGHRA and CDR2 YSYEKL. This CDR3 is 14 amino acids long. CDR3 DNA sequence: TGCGCCAGCAGCCAAGATAACAGGGGCTACGAGCAGTACTTC. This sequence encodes CASSQDNRGYEQYF.

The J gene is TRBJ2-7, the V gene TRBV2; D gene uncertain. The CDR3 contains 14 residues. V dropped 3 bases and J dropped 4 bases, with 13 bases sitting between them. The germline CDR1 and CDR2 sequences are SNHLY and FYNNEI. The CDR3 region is CASSELGRAYEQYV. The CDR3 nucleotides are TGTGCCAGCAGTGAGTTGGGCCGGGCGTACGAGCAGTACGTC.

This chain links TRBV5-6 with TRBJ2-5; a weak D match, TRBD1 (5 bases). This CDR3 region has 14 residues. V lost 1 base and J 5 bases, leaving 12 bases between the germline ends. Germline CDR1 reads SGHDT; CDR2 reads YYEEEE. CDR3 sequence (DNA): TGTGCCAGCAGCTTGTTCACTTCAGGGGAGACCCAGTACTTC. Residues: CASSLFTSGETQYF.

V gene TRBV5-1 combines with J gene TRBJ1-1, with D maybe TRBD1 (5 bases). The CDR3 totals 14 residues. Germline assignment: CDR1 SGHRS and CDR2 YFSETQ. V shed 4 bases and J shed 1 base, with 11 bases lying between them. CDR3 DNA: TGCGCCAGCAGCGTACAGGCGCAGAACACTGAAGCTTTCTTT. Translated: CASSVQAQNTEAFF. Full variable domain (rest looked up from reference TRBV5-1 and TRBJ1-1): KAGVTQTPRYLIKTRGQQVTLSCSPISGHRSVSWYQQTPGQGLQFLFEYFSETQRNKGNFPGRFSGRQFSNSRSEMNVSTLELGDSALYLCASSVQAQNTEAFFGQGTRLTVV.

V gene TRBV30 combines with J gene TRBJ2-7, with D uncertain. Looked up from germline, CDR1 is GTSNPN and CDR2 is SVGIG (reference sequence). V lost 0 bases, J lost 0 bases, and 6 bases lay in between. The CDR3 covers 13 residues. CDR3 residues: CAWSVTHSYEQYF. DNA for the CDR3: TGTGCCTGGAGTGTAACGCACTCCTACGAGCAGTACTTC.

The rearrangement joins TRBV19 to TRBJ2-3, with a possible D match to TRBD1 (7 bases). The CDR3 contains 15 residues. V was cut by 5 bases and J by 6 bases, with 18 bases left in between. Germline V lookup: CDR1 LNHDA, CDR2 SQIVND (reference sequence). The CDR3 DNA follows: TGTGCCAGTAGTGCCTGGCGGGACAGCCAGGATACGCAGTATTTT. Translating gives CASSAWRDSQDTQYF.

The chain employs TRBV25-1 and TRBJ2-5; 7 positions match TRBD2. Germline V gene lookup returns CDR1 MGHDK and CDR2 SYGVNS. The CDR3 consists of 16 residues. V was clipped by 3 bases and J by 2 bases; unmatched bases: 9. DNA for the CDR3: TGTGCCAGCAGTGATGGGGTTGGGAGGGTACAAGAGACCCAGTACTTC. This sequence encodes CASSDGVGRVQETQYF.

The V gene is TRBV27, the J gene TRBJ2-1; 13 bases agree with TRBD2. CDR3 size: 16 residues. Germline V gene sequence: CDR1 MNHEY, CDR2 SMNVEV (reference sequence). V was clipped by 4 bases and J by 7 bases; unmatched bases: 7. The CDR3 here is CASSSSGTSGVNEQFF. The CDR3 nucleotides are TGTGCCAGCAGTTCGTCCGGGACTAGCGGGGTTAATGAGCAGTTCTTC.

The CDR3 DNA reads as TGTGCCACTAGTGACCTCGGGGGTGGTAATTCACCCCTCCACTTT. It encodes CATSDLGGGNSPLHF. V gene TRBV6-6 combines with J gene TRBJ1-6, with D maybe TRBD1 (5 bases). Germline V lookup: CDR1 MNHNY, CDR2 SVGAGI (reference sequence). V gave up 10 bases and J gave up 6 bases, with 19 bases separating them. This CDR3 contains 15 residues.

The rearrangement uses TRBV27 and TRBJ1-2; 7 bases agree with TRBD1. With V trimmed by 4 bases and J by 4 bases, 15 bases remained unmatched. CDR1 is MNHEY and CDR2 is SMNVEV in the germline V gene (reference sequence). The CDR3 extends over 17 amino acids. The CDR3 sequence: CASSSGEGARQAYGYTF. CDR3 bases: TGTGCCAGCAGTTCAGGAGAGGGGGCGCGGCAAGCCTATGGCTACACCTTC.

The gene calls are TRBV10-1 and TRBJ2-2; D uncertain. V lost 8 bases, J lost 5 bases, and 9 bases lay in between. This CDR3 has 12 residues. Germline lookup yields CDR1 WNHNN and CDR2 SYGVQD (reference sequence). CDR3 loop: CASSPRTGELFF. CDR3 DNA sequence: TGCGCCAGCTCGCCCCGTACCGGGGAGCTGTTTTTT.

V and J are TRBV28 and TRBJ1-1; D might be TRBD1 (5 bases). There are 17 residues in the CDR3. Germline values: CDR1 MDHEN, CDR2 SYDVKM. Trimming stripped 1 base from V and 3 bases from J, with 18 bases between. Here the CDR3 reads CASSLYGGGGRYTEAFF. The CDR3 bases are TGTGCCAGCAGTTTATATGGAGGCGGGGGTAGGTACACTGAAGCTTTCTTT.

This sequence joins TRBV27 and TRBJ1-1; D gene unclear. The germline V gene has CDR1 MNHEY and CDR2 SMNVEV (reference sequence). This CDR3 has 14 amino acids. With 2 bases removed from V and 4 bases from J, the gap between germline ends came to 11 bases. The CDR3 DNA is TGTGCCAGCAGTTTACAGCCCTCGAGCACTGAAGCTTTCTTT. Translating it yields CASSLQPSSTEAFF.

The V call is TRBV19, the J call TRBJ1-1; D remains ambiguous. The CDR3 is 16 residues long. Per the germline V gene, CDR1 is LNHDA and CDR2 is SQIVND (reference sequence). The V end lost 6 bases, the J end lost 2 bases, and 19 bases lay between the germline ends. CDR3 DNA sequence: TGTGCCAGTAGCCCCCGTCGACAAACTGTTAACACTGAAGCTTTCTTT. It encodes CASSPRRQTVNTEAFF.

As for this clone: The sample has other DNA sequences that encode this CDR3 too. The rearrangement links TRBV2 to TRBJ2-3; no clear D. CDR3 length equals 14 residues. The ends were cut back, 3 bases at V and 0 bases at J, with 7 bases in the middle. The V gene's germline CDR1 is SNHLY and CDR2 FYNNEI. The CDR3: CASSDRGSTDTQYF. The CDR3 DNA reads TGTGCCAGCAGTGACAGAGGTAGCACAGATACGCAGTATTTT.